This paragraph covers one T cell receptor beta chain sequence. Its target is not known. Profiled with immunoSEQ multiplex PCR; TCRdb holds only in-frame clones, not every one. The data hold over a million clones, with 95% to 99% observed a single time. CDR1 and CDR2 (germline): SGHKS, YYEKEE (reference sequence). V was trimmed by 4 bases and J by 7 bases, leaving 14 bases between them. The CDR3 has 14 amino acids. This sample is drawn from a study of shared clonotypes between healthy human individuals. Study-wide results and caveats: Sharing across four donors was highest in naive CD4 (roughly 5%) and lowest in memory CD8 (around 0.4%).

J is TRBJ1-4 and V is TRBV5-5, with D possibly matching TRBD1 (6 bases). The sample comprised naive CD4+ T cells sorted from blood. Subset noted: CD45RA+ positively selected. This receptor was identified in a man aged 25-40 years in good health. The CDR3 region is CASSLTGLGEKLFF. Here the CDR3 DNA reads TGTGCCAGCAGCCTAACAGGGCTGGGTGAAAAACTGTTTTTT.